The 32 T cell receptor beta chains given below trace back to one sample, sequenced in a study of blood T cell repertoires in COVID-19. Sequencing was performed with immunoSEQ multiplex PCR; in TCRdb, only in-frame clones are kept and a portion is missing. The sample gives about 230,000 clones, about 90% of which show up once; less than 14% is in the top ten. The sample consisted of PBMCs or T cells enriched from blood (not recorded which). These receptors were collected from a man aged 30 to 45 who had recovered from COVID-19.

The genes are TRBV5-1 and TRBJ2-1, with 9 bases identical to TRBD2. The germline gives CDR1 SGHRS, CDR2 YFSETQ. The CDR3 is 14 residues long. Trimming cost V 4 bases and J 6 bases; bases outside gene matches: 5. The CDR3, as DNA: TGCGCCAGCAGCAGGACTAGCGCCCCCAATGAGCAGTTCTTC. Protein: CASSRTSAPNEQFF.

This chain joins TRBV7-2 and TRBJ2-7; 7 bases match TRBD2. The CDR3 runs to 14 residues. V shed 6 bases and J 5 bases; nucleotides not matched to a gene: 10. Germline CDR1 reads SGHTA; CDR2 reads FQGNSA. The CDR3 DNA reads as TGTGCCAGCAGACCGGGAGGTATTAGCAACGAGCAGTACTTC. Protein product: CASRPGGISNEQYF.

The rearrangement joins TRBV4-1 to TRBJ1-2; no reliable D call. The CDR3 loop spans 13 amino acids. The germline V gene encodes CDR1 MGHRA and CDR2 YSYEKL. V lost 4 bases to trimming and J lost 5 bases, with 11 bases between them. The CDR3 coding sequence is TGCGCCAGCAGCCCGACCGCGGGGTATGGCTACACCTTC. Protein sequence: CASSPTAGYGYTF.

CDR3 in DNA: TGTGCCAGCACGTTAAAGGGGAACTCTGGAAACACCATATATTTT. This encodes CASTLKGNSGNTIYF. The J gene is TRBJ1-3, the V gene TRBV6-5; D may be TRBD1 (5 bases). The germline V gene encodes CDR1 MNHEY and CDR2 SVGAGI. This CDR3 comprises 15 residues. V dropped 7 bases and J dropped 0 bases, with 13 bases sitting between them.

In DNA form, the CDR3 reads TGTGCCAGCAGCTTAGGTCAGGGGGGCGCCGGCTATGGCTACACCTTC. Encoded protein: CASSLGQGGAGYGYTF. The chain recombines TRBV13 with TRBJ1-2; 7 bases match TRBD1. This CDR3 comprises 16 residues. V was clipped by 0 bases and J by 4 bases; unmatched bases: 8. In germline, CDR1 is PRHDT, CDR2 FYEKMQ (reference sequence).

V gene TRBV5-4 combines with J gene TRBJ2-5, with D possibly being TRBD2 (5 bases). The germline V and J ends were trimmed by 0 bases and 1 base, with 22 bases remaining between them. Germline CDR1 reads SGHNT; CDR2 reads YYREEE (reference sequence). The CDR3 contains 19 residues. CDR3 amino acids: CASSLEGGRLTRGQETQYF. The CDR3 DNA sequence: TGTGCCAGCAGCTTGGAGGGTGGGAGACTCACCCGGGGCCAAGAGACCCAGTACTTC. Full variable domain (missing parts from reference TRBV5-4 and TRBJ2-5): ETGVTQSPTHLIKTRGQQVTLRCSSQSGHNTVSWYQQALGQGPQFIFQYYREEENGRGNFPPRFSGLQFPNYSSELNVNALELDDSALYLCASSLEGGRLTRGQETQYFGPGTRLLVL.

This clone was seen a few times. The J gene is TRBJ2-3, the V gene TRBV5-6, with D possibly matching TRBD1 (6 bases). The CDR3 spans 17 residues. V was pared by 0 bases and J by 1 base, with 15 bases between. The germline gives CDR1 SGHDT, CDR2 YYEEEE. CDR3 sequence (DNA): TGTGCCAGCAGCTTGGCGTTTGGACAGTTGGGCACAGATACGCAGTATTTT. This codes for CASSLAFGQLGTDTQYF. Together with reference TRBV5-6 and TRBJ2-3, the CDR3 gives the full variable domain: DAGVTQSPTHLIKTRGQQVTLRCSPKSGHDTVSWYQQALGQGPQFIFQYYEEEERQRGNFPDRFSGHQFPNYSSELNVNALLLGDSALYLCASSLAFGQLGTDTQYFGPGTRLTVL.

The J gene is TRBJ2-1, the V gene TRBV6-1, with a possible D match to TRBD2 (5 bases). V gave up 2 bases and J gave up 4 bases, with 12 bases separating them. The CDR3 consists of 15 residues. Looked up from germline, CDR1 is MNHNS and CDR2 is SASEGT. Written as DNA, the CDR3 is TGTGCCAGCAGTGAACCCGGACTGACGTACAATGAGCAGTTCTTC. Translating it yields CASSEPGLTYNEQFF.

This clone was seen a few times. The chain couples TRBV3-1 (or the pseudogene TRBV3-2) to TRBJ1-4; no clear D gene. Trimming left V 3 bases short and J 0 bases short, with 8 bases between. CDR3 length: 15 amino acids. Germline V gene lookup returns CDR1 LGHDT and CDR2 YNNKEL (reference sequence). DNA of the CDR3: TGTGCCAGCAGCCACCTGGCTGCAACTAATGAAAAACTGTTTTTT. Amino acid sequence: CASSHLAATNEKLFF.

This sequence joins TRBV14 and TRBJ1-1; D is ambiguous. The germline V and J ends were trimmed by 0 bases and 2 bases, with 10 bases remaining between them. The germline V gene encodes CDR1 SGHDN and CDR2 FVKESK. CDR3 length equals 15 residues. CDR3 DNA: TGTGCCAGCAGCCAAGATCGTCACACCAACACTGAAGCTTTCTTT. Translated, it gives CASSQDRHTNTEAFF.

In its sample, this clone was seen once. The rearrangement joins TRBV12-3 or TRBV12-4 to TRBJ1-1; a possible D gene is TRBD1 (5 bases). The CDR3 runs 11 residues. Between the trimmed V and J ends, which lost 4 bases and 12 bases, there was a span of 12 bases. The CDR3 here is CASSSGHRTFF. In DNA, the CDR3 is TGTGCCAGCAGTTCCGGACACAGAACTTTCTTT.

The genes are TRBV7-9 and TRBJ2-7, with 10 nucleotides matching TRBD1. The V and J ends lost 5 bases and 3 bases, in that order; junction bases with no gene match: 4. The CDR3 is 14 residues long. Germline V gene data show CDR1 as SEHNR and CDR2 as FQNEAQ (reference sequence). CDR3 in amino acids: CASSPGTGVYEQYF. CDR3 bases: TGTGCCAGCAGCCCCGGGACAGGGGTCTACGAGCAGTACTTC. Combining the CDR3 with reference TRBV7-9 and TRBJ2-7 gives the whole variable domain DTGVSQNPRHKITKRGQNVTFRCDPISEHNRLYWYRQTLGQGPEFLTYFQNEAQLEKSRLLSDRFSAERPKGSFSTLEIQRTEQGDSAMYLCASSPGTGVYEQYFGPGTRLTVT.

This clone appeared a few times. This chain joins TRBV10-3 and TRBJ2-7; TRBD2 aligns across 13 bases. V lost 8 bases and J lost 0; bases outside the gene matches: 16. The CDR3 has 19 residues. Germline loops: CDR1 ENHRY, CDR2 SYGVKD. The CDR3, as DNA: TGTGCCATCTCCGCCAGCACCGGACTAGCGGGGGCCGGCTCCTACGAGCAGTACTTC. It codes for CAISASTGLAGAGSYEQYF.

The V and J genes are TRBV29-1 and TRBJ2-3; 12 bases are a match to TRBD2. The CDR3 loop spans 14 amino acids. Germline V gene sequence: CDR1 SQVTM, CDR2 ANQGSEA. J lost 4 bases, V lost 8 bases, and 7 bases had no gene match. As DNA, the CDR3 is TGCAGCCTGAGGACTAGCGGGACGGCAGATACGCAGTATTTT. As protein: CSLRTSGTADTQYF.

This sequence joins TRBV7-9 and TRBJ2-7, with D perhaps matching TRBD1 (5 bases). The ends were cut back, 2 bases at V and 2 bases at J, with 10 bases in the middle. CDR1 is SEHNR, CDR2 FQNEAQ, per germline (reference sequence). The CDR3 is 14 amino acids. The CDR3 sequence is CASSLQGNPYEQYF. The CDR3 DNA is TGTGCCAGCAGCTTACAGGGTAACCCCTACGAGCAGTACTTC.

This clone was seen once. The chain is built from TRBV10-3 and TRBJ1-5; 7 positions match TRBD1. The V gene end was trimmed by 4 bases and the J gene end by 3 bases; junction bases not matched to a gene: 3. Germline CDR1 ENHRY, CDR2 SYGVKD. The CDR3 loop spans 14 amino acids. This chain's CDR3 is CAISADRTNQPQHF. For the CDR3, the DNA is TGTGCCATCAGTGCGGACAGGACCAATCAGCCCCAGCATTTT.

This chain links TRBV4-3 with TRBJ2-3, with TRBD2 matching over 10 bases. The CDR3 contains 17 residues. The V gene end was trimmed by 5 bases and the J gene end by 3 bases; junction bases not matched to a gene: 11. Germline CDR1 and CDR2: LGHNA and YSLEER. CDR3 nucleotides: TGCGCCAGCAGCTACACAATAGCGGGGGGACCGACAGATACGCAGTATTTT. This codes for CASSYTIAGGPTDTQYF.

The chain is built from TRBV29-1 and TRBJ2-5; D is possibly TRBD1 (6 bases). Trimming removed 6 bases from V and 3 bases from J, with 17 bases in between. From germline, CDR1 is SQVTM and CDR2 ANQGSEA. The CDR3 is 14 residues long. The CDR3 DNA sequence: TGCAGCGTCCCGCTAAACAGGGTTGAAGAGACCCAGTACTTC. Translated, it gives CSVPLNRVEETQYF.

The chain has TRBV14 and TRBJ2-7, with a tentative D call TRBD1 (7 bases). The germline V gene encodes CDR1 SGHDN and CDR2 FVKESK. The CDR3 totals 15 residues. V dropped 6 bases and J dropped 6 bases, with 21 bases sitting between them. CDR3: CASSGGGTVGREQYF. In DNA, the CDR3 is TGTGCCAGCAGTGGAGGAGGGACAGTGGGCCGCGAGCAGTACTTC.

The rearrangement joins TRBV7-9 to TRBJ2-1; D is undetermined. Per germline, CDR1 SEHNR and CDR2 FQNEAQ (reference sequence). Between the trimmed V and J ends, which lost 5 bases and 9 bases, there was a span of 5 bases. This CDR3 comprises 10 residues. This chain's CDR3 is CASSGAEQFF. CDR3 bases: TGTGCCAGCAGCGGAGCTGAGCAGTTCTTC. Based on the CDR3 plus reference TRBV7-9 and TRBJ2-1, the full variable domain is DTGVSQNPRHKITKRGQNVTFRCDPISEHNRLYWYRQTLGQGPEFLTYFQNEAQLEKSRLLSDRFSAERPKGSFSTLEIQRTEQGDSAMYLCASSGAEQFFGPGTRLTVL.

The chain carries TRBV19 and TRBJ1-1; D may be TRBD1 (6 bases). Trimming cost V 4 bases and J 1 base, with 13 bases left between them. Germline V gene lookup returns CDR1 LNHDA and CDR2 SQIVND (reference sequence). This CDR3 is 15 amino acids long. CDR3 region: CASSKKQGRNTEAFF. The CDR3 DNA sequence: TGTGCCAGTAGTAAAAAACAGGGCCGGAACACTGAAGCTTTCTTT.

This clone appeared once. The chain uses TRBV30 and TRBJ1-1; D not certain. Germline lookup yields CDR1 GTSNPN and CDR2 SVGIG (reference sequence). The CDR3 length is 13 residues. Trimming pared 0 bases from V and 4 bases from J, leaving 9 bases between. CDR3 sequence reads: CAWSVLGVTEAFF. Here the CDR3 DNA reads TGTGCCTGGAGTGTCCTCGGAGTCACTGAAGCTTTCTTT.

The V gene is TRBV10-3, the J gene TRBJ2-1; 7 nucleotides align to TRBD2. The V gene end was trimmed by 3 bases and the J gene end by 6 bases; junction bases not matched to a gene: 8. This CDR3 is built from 15 residues. CDR1 is ENHRY, CDR2 SYGVKD, per germline. In DNA form, the CDR3 reads TGTGCCATCAGTGACCAAGCCGGGACTACCAATGAGCAGTTCTTC. It translates to CAISDQAGTTNEQFF.

The chain combines TRBV18 with TRBJ2-7; tentative D call: TRBD1 (5 bases). The CDR3 length is 13 residues. The germline gives CDR1 KGHSH, CDR2 LQKENI. V lost 2 bases and J lost 3, with 8 bases in between. CDR3 amino acids: CASSPAGNYEQYF. As DNA, the CDR3 is TGTGCCAGCTCACCAGCAGGGAACTACGAGCAGTACTTC.

The rearrangement uses TRBV18 and TRBJ1-4, with 9 positions matching TRBD1. Germline-derived CDR1 and CDR2 are KGHSH and LQKENI. The CDR3 runs to 18 residues. The trim removed 1 base at V and 2 bases at J, leaving 8 bases unmatched. The CDR3 DNA sequence: TGTGCCAGCTCACCACTGTTCGGGACAGGGATGACTAATGAAAAACTGTTTTTT. This sequence encodes CASSPLFGTGMTNEKLFF. The whole variable domain, filled in from reference TRBV18 and TRBJ1-4, reads NAGVMQNPRHLVRRRGQEARLRCSPMKGHSHVYWYRQLPEEGLKFMVYLQKENIIDESGMPKERFSAEFPKEGPSILRIQQVVRGDSAAYFCASSPLFGTGMTNEKLFFGSGTQLSVL.

The count of this clone is one. The genes are TRBV7-9 and TRBJ1-6; D might be TRBD1 (6 bases). This CDR3 is 15 amino acids long. Trimming took 4 bases from V and 4 from J, leaving 11 bases between them. The germline gives CDR1 SEHNR, CDR2 FQNEAQ (reference sequence). CDR3 bases: TGTGCCAGCAGCTCTGGACAGCCGTATAATTCACCCCTCCACTTT. Translation: CASSSGQPYNSPLHF.

The chain uses TRBV27 and TRBJ1-5; TRBD1 matches at 7 bases. The CDR3 is 16 residues long. V shed 5 bases, J shed 2 bases, and the junction held 9 bases outside the gene matches. In germline, CDR1 is MNHEY, CDR2 SMNVEV (reference sequence). The CDR3 DNA follows: TGTGCCAGCAGTCCGATGACAGGGAGAGGCAATCAGCCCCAGCATTTT. Protein product: CASSPMTGRGNQPQHF.

About this clone itself: The same CDR3 is also encoded by other DNA sequences in this sample. The V and J genes are TRBV30 and TRBJ1-3; D not certain. The CDR3 extends over 11 amino acids. V lost 4 bases and J 1 base, leaving 2 bases between the germline ends. The germline V gene has CDR1 GTSNPN and CDR2 SVGIG (reference sequence). The CDR3 loop is CAWTSGNTIYF. Here the CDR3 DNA reads TGTGCCTGGACATCTGGAAACACCATATATTTT.

This clone was seen more than once but under ten times. This chain joins TRBV2 and TRBJ1-1; possible D gene TRBD1, 6 bases. Per germline, CDR1 SNHLY and CDR2 FYNNEI. The CDR3 is 13 residues long. The ends were cut back, 3 bases at V and 7 bases at J, with 12 bases in the middle. For the CDR3, the DNA is TGTGCCAGCAGTGATTTAGGACAGTATGAAGCTTTCTTT. Its translation is CASSDLGQYEAFF.

CDR3 amino acids: CASKTGTWGSPLHF. The CDR3 DNA reads TGTGCCAGTAAAACAGGGACATGGGGATCACCCCTCCACTTT. This chain uses TRBV19 with TRBJ1-6; tentative D call: TRBD1 (6 bases). Germline V gene lookup returns CDR1 LNHDA and CDR2 SQIVND (reference sequence). V shed 7 bases and J shed 10 bases, with 17 bases lying between them. The CDR3 is 14 amino acids.

This clone was seen more than once but under ten times. The CDR3 DNA follows: TGTGCCAGCAGCTTAGATCGGGGGGTCAAAGATACGCAGTATTTT. The encoded protein is CASSLDRGVKDTQYF. This chain uses TRBV11-3 with TRBJ2-3; 7 bases match TRBD2. V dropped 0 bases and J dropped 5; count of bases not matched to a gene: 5. This CDR3 contains 15 residues. The germline V gene encodes CDR1 SGHNT and CDR2 YENEEA.

This clone was counted a few times. This sequence joins TRBV5-1 and TRBJ1-2; perhaps TRBD1 as D (5 bases). Looked up from germline, CDR1 is SGHRS and CDR2 is YFSETQ. CDR3 length: 12 amino acids. Trimming took 3 bases from V and 4 from J, leaving 7 bases between them. CDR3 nucleotides: TGCGCCAGCAGCTCGACAGCCTATGGCTACACCTTC. Encoded protein: CASSSTAYGYTF.